The 18 T cell receptor beta chains below all came from one sample that was sequenced in a study of T cell responses to AZD1222 COVID-19 vaccine. Generated by immunoSEQ multiplex PCR, the TCRdb table keeps only in-frame clones and is missing some. The table shows approximately 97,000 clones, with approximately 90% occurring only once. The specimen was peripheral blood, collected on day 0 of AZD1222 vaccination. Receptors were obtained from an adult in good health.

A word on this clone: Mismatch with germline at one junction end may stem from a read error. The rearrangement joins TRBV7-9 to TRBJ2-7, with D maybe TRBD1 (5 bases). This CDR3 region has 12 residues. CDR1 and CDR2 (germline): SEHNR, FQNEAQ (reference sequence). The DNA of the CDR3 is TGTGCCAGCAGCTCAGAGATACAGGAGTCCTATTTC. This translates into CASSSEIQESYF.

V usage is TRBV7-3 and J usage is TRBJ2-3, with D possibly matching TRBD1 (6 bases). V gave up 5 bases and J gave up 6 bases, with 18 bases separating them. The CDR3 totals 15 residues. CDR1 is SGHTA and CDR2 is FQGTGA in the germline V gene. The CDR3 DNA follows: TGTGCCAGCAGCCCCAAGGGGGACCAGGTTGATACGCAGTATTTT. Translated, it gives CASSPKGDQVDTQYF.

CDR3 nucleotides: TGTGCCAGCAGCCCCACGGGAGGGTCCTATGGCTACACCTTC. Residues: CASSPTGGSYGYTF. This chain uses TRBV7-3 with TRBJ1-2, with unresolved D. CDR1 is SGHTA, CDR2 FQGTGA, per germline. The CDR3 covers 14 residues. Trimming pared 5 bases from V and 4 bases from J, leaving 14 bases between.

The chain employs TRBV4-1 and TRBJ2-3; D uncertain. The CDR3 loop spans 13 amino acids. The germline gives CDR1 MGHRA, CDR2 YSYEKL. V gave up 2 bases and J gave up 4 bases, with 7 bases separating them. CDR3 sequence (DNA): TGCGCCAGCAGCCAACAAGACCCAGATACGCAGTATTTT. Protein sequence: CASSQQDPDTQYF.

The chain carries TRBV7-2 and TRBJ1-1, with TRBD1 as a possible D gene (6 bases). This CDR3 has 13 residues. CDR1 is SGHTA, CDR2 FQGNSA, per germline. V gave up 1 base and J gave up 7 bases, with 10 bases separating them. CDR3 in amino acids: CASSLVGGSEAFF. As DNA, the CDR3 is TGTGCCAGCAGCTTAGTAGGGGGTAGTGAAGCTTTCTTT.

The count of this clone is one. The genes are TRBV11-2 and TRBJ1-2; D may be TRBD1 (5 bases). The germline V gene has CDR1 SGHAT and CDR2 FQNNGV. The CDR3 is 15 residues long. V shed 4 bases and J shed 7 bases, with 19 bases lying between them. The DNA for the CDR3 is TGTGCCAGCAGCTCCTCGGGGGGGTCAAGGGGTGGCTACACCTTC. Its translation is CASSSSGGSRGGYTF.

This rearrangement joins TRBV2 to TRBJ2-4, with 11 positions matching TRBD2. The germline V gene has CDR1 SNHLY and CDR2 FYNNEI. The CDR3 length is 15 residues. The V and J ends lost 7 bases and 8 bases, in that order; junction bases with no gene match: 10. CDR3 protein: CASTRTSGPADIQYF. For the CDR3, the DNA is TGTGCCAGCACCAGGACTAGCGGGCCGGCGGACATTCAGTACTTC.

The rearrangement links TRBV7-8 to TRBJ1-6; 9 bases fit TRBD1. J was trimmed by 1 base and V by 5 bases; bases with no gene match: 12. This CDR3 has 19 amino acids. Germline CDR1 is SGHVS and CDR2 is FQNEAQ. CDR3 coding DNA: TGTGCCAGCAGCCTCACCGGGACAGGGCGTAATTCCTATAATTCACCCCTCCACTTT. It yields the protein CASSLTGTGRNSYNSPLHF.

The chain combines TRBV15 with TRBJ2-3; the D gene is possibly TRBD1 (5 bases). Between the trimmed V and J ends, which lost 3 bases and 4 bases, there was a span of 14 bases. Germline V gene sequence: CDR1 LNHNV, CDR2 YYDKDF (reference sequence). The CDR3 spans 15 residues. Written as DNA, the CDR3 is TGTGCCACCAGCAGTGGGGCAGGAGCTTCAGATACGCAGTATTTT. It codes for CATSSGAGASDTQYF. Complete variable domain (other parts from reference TRBV15 and TRBJ2-3): DAMVIQNPRYQVTQFGKPVTLSCSQTLNHNVMYWYQQKSSQAPKLLFHYYDKDFNNEADTPDNFQSRRPNTSFCFLDIRSPGLGDTAMYLCATSSGAGASDTQYFGPGTRLTVL.

The sample holds one count of this clone. This chain joins TRBV6-5 and TRBJ2-2; D gene uncertain. Looked up from germline, CDR1 is MNHEY and CDR2 is SVGAGI. CDR3 size: 12 residues. Trimming took 5 bases from V and 4 from J, leaving 5 bases between them. The CDR3 nucleotides read TGTGCCAGCAGTCAGATCACCGGGGAGCTGTTTTTT. Residues: CASSQITGELFF.

The chain has TRBV9 and TRBJ2-1; perhaps TRBD1 as D (6 bases). Germline CDR1 SGDLS, CDR2 YYNGEE. The CDR3 has 17 residues. V dropped 0 bases and J dropped 2 bases, with 15 bases sitting between them. The CDR3 protein is CASSVGWETGPYNEQFF. As DNA, the CDR3 is TGTGCCAGCAGCGTAGGGTGGGAGACAGGACCCTACAATGAGCAGTTCTTC. Full variable domain (missing parts from reference TRBV9 and TRBJ2-1): DSGVTQTPKHLITATGQRVTLRCSPRSGDLSVYWYQQSLDQGLQFLIQYYNGEERAKGNILERFSAQQFPDLHSELNLSSLELGDSALYFCASSVGWETGPYNEQFFGPGTRLTVL.

The chain carries TRBV19 and TRBJ1-2, with a weak D call TRBD1 (5 bases). V was pared by 6 bases and J by 8 bases, with 31 bases between. This CDR3 spans 18 amino acids. The germline V gene encodes CDR1 LNHDA and CDR2 SQIVND (reference sequence). CDR3 region: CASSPVRGSTRTSWGYTF. In DNA form, the CDR3 reads TGTGCCAGTAGCCCAGTGAGGGGATCAACCCGCACTTCCTGGGGCTACACCTTC.

V usage is TRBV14 and J usage is TRBJ2-3, with D hard to call. This CDR3 is built from 14 residues. V dropped 5 bases and J dropped 2 bases, with 11 bases sitting between them. The V gene's germline CDR1 is SGHDN and CDR2 FVKESK. CDR3 bases: TGTGCCAGCAGCAAGAGGCAGCTCACAGATACGCAGTATTTT. It specifies CASSKRQLTDTQYF.

This clone was detected only a few times. The chain carries TRBV28 and TRBJ2-7; 8 bases are shared with TRBD1. Trimming at V came to 1 base and at J to 6 bases, leaving 8 bases not matched to a gene. Germline V gives CDR1 MDHEN, CDR2 SYDVKM. This CDR3 is built from 15 residues. This chain's CDR3 is CASSLSGQGRSEQYF. In DNA, the CDR3 is TGTGCCAGCAGTTTATCAGGACAGGGAAGGAGCGAGCAGTACTTC.

V usage is TRBV7-8 and J usage is TRBJ2-5; D not resolved. Germline V gene data show CDR1 as SGHVS and CDR2 as FQNEAQ. CDR3 length equals 13 residues. V lost 1 base and J 2 bases, leaving 5 bases between the germline ends. This chain's CDR3 is CASSLGGQETQYF. The CDR3 DNA reads as TGTGCCAGCAGCTTAGGGGGACAAGAGACCCAGTACTTC.

The chain uses TRBV7-8 and TRBJ1-6; D possibly corresponds to TRBD1 (6 bases). The V end was cut by 1 base, the J end by 13 bases, with 8 bases between. The CDR3 loop spans 12 amino acids. From germline, CDR1 is SGHVS and CDR2 FQNEAQ. CDR3 protein: CASSLGGHPLHF. The DNA for the CDR3 is TGTGCCAGCAGCTTAGGGGGACACCCCCTCCACTTT.

V usage is TRBV6-1 and J usage is TRBJ2-7; D is perhaps TRBD1 (6 bases). The V end was cut by 3 bases, the J end by 2 bases, with 11 bases between. The CDR3 runs 14 residues. Germline lookup yields CDR1 MNHNS and CDR2 SASEGT. The CDR3 loop is CASSEGTLTYEQYF. The CDR3 coding sequence is TGTGCCAGCAGTGAGGGGACACTAACCTACGAGCAGTACTTC.

This clone is classed as medium-sized. V gene TRBV12-3 or TRBV12-4 combines with J gene TRBJ2-5, with no clear D. The V gene lost 3 bases and the J gene lost 2 bases, with 1 base spanning the gap. The CDR3 has 11 amino acids. The CDR3 protein is CASSFQETQYF. CDR3 DNA: TGTGCCAGCAGTTTTCAAGAGACCCAGTACTTC.